This T cell receptor (beta chain) was found in a study of T cells in narcolepsy. General study findings and limits: HCRT-specific and TRIB2-specific autoreactive clonotypes appeared among same-patient CSF and blood CD4+ clonotypes.

The repertoire was sequenced with immunoSEQ multiplex PCR; TCRdb's copy has only in-frame clones and lacks some. Among some 22,000 clones listed, approximately 85% were seen once. V gave up 3 bases and J gave up 3 bases, with 8 bases separating them. Germline-derived CDR1 and CDR2 are MDHEN and SYDVKM. This CDR3 has 13 amino acids. Worth noting for this clone: What it recognizes is unknown.

The rearrangement joins TRBV28 to TRBJ1-1; D perhaps matches TRBD1 (5 bases). Material for sequencing was memory (CD45RA-) CD4+ T cells from blood. The sequence came from a human donor in good health. The CDR3 here is CASSLQGYTEAFF. The CDR3 region has the DNA TGTGCCAGCAGTTTGCAGGGCTACACTGAAGCTTTCTTT.